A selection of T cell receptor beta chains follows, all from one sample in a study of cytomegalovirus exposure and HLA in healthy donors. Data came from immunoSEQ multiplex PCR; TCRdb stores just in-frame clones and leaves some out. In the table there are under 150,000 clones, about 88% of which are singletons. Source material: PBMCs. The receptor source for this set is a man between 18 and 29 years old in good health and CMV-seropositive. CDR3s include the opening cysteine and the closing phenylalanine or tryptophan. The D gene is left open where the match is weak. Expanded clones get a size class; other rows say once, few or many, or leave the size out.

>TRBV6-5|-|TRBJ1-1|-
CASSPEKWPTEAFF
TGTGCCAGCAGCCCGGAGAAGTGGCCGACTGAAGCTTTCTTT
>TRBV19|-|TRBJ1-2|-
CASSMRRSNYGYTF
TGTGCCAGTAGTATGAGGAGATCCAACTATGGCTACACCTTC
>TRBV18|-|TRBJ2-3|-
CASSVRRVGTDTQYF
TGTGCCAGCTCAGTGAGGAGGGTTGGCACAGATACGCAGTATTTT
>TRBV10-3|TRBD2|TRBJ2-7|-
CAIRAGGPYEQYF
TGTGCCATCAGAGCGGGGGGGCCTTACGAGCAGTACTTC
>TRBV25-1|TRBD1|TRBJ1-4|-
CASSETGGSFATNEKLFF
TGTGCCAGCAGTGAAACAGGGGGCTCGTTTGCCACTAATGAAAAACTGTTTTTT
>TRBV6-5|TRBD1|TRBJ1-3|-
CASGRTGPGNTIYF
TGTGCCAGCGGTCGGACAGGGCCGGGAAACACCATATATTTT
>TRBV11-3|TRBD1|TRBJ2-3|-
CASSTWDRNTDTQYF
TGTGCCAGCAGCACCTGGGACAGAAACACAGATACGCAGTATTTT
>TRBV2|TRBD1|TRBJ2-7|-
CASSRQGDHEQYF
TGTGCCAGCAGCCGACAGGGAGACCACGAGCAGTACTTC
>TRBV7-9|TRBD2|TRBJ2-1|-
CASSPLAGVLGNEQFF
TGTGCCAGCAGCCCATTAGCGGGAGTATTGGGGAATGAGCAGTTCTTC
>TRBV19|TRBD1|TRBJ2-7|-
CASSIVDRGGEQYF
TGTGCCAGTAGTATAGTGGACAGGGGGGGCGAGCAGTACTTC
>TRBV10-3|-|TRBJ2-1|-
CAISESRNNEQFF
TGTGCCATCAGTGAGTCGAGAAACAATGAGCAGTTCTTC
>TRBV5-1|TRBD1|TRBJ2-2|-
CASSLGQGVTGELFF
TGCGCCAGCAGCCTTGGACAGGGAGTAACCGGGGAGCTGTTTTTT
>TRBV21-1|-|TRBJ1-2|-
CASSKAGTAIWGYTF
TGTGCCAGCAGCAAAGCCGGGACAGCTATTTGGGGCTACACCTTC
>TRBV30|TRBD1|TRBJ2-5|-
CAWDRLSGTAQETQYF
TGTGCCTGGGACAGACTCTCCGGGACAGCCCAAGAGACCCAGTACTTC
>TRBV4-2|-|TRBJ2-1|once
CASSQTTGNEQFF
TGTGCCAGCAGCCAGACTACAGGGAATGAGCAGTTCTTC
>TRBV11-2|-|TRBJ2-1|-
CASSSAGYEQFF
TGTGCCAGCAGCTCTGCAGGGTATGAGCAGTTCTTC
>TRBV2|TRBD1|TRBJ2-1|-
CASSGTGDYNEQFF
TGTGCCAGCAGCGGGACAGGGGATTATAATGAGCAGTTCTTC
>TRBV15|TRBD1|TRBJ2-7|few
CATSRATGGGEQYF
TGTGCCACCAGCAGGGCGACAGGGGGTGGCGAGCAGTACTTC
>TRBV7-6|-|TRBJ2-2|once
CASSLEVGLTGGELFF
TGTGCCAGCAGCTTAGAGGTGGGGCTGACCGGCGGGGAGCTGTTTTTT
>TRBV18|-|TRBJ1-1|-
CASMLNRDTEAFF
TGTGCCAGCATGCTAAACCGGGACACTGAAGCTTTCTTT
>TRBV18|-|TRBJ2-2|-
CASSPQGHGELFF
TGTGCCAGCTCACCGCAGGGGCATGGGGAGCTGTTTTTT
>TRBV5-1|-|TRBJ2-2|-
CASSLDLSNTGELFF
TGCGCCAGCAGCTTGGACTTATCGAACACCGGGGAGCTGTTTTTT
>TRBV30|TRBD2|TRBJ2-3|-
CAWSGSGTSGGPDTQYF
TGTGCCTGGAGTGGTTCTGGGACTAGCGGGGGCCCGGATACGCAGTATTTT
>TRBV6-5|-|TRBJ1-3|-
CASSTTGFSGNTIYF
TGTGCCAGCAGCACCACAGGGTTCTCTGGAAACACCATATATTTT
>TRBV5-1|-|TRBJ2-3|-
CASSLVGLAFADTQYF
TGCGCCAGCAGCTTGGTGGGCTTAGCGTTTGCAGATACGCAGTATTTT
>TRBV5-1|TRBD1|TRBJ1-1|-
CASSTGQGGGGLEAFF
TGCGCCAGCAGCACAGGACAGGGGGGCGGCGGATTGGAAGCTTTCTTT
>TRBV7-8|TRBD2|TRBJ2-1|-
CASSTHSGETYNEQFF
TGTGCCAGCAGCACCCACAGCGGGGAAACCTACAATGAGCAGTTCTTC
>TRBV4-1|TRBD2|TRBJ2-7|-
CASSQDLAGAVYEQYF
TGCGCCAGCAGCCAGGATTTGGCGGGAGCTGTCTACGAGCAGTACTTC
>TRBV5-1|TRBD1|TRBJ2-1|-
CASSFGQGNNEQFF
TGCGCCAGCAGCTTCGGACAGGGTAACAATGAGCAGTTCTTC
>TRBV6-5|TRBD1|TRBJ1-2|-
CATRRRETGGGGYTF
TGTGCCACCCGGCGGAGGGAAACAGGGGGCGGTGGCTACACCTTC
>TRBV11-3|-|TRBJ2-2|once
CASSLGLNTGELFF
TGTGCCAGCAGCCTGGGACTGAACACCGGGGAGCTGTTTTTT